Included here is one TCR beta chain sequence, with context. Its cognate antigen is unknown. PCR amplification relied on 60 Vbeta primers (plus 13 Jbeta primers). Original handling: An analysis that came later counted around 80 million unique TCR beta chains, some 11 million shared. The repertoire was sequenced with immunoSEQ multiplex PCR; TCRdb's copy has only in-frame clones and lacks some. V, J and clone size are taken as reported in that table, and D and trimming were inferred from the DNA itself. The table counts over 100,000 clones; over 1.5% lies in the top ten. This entry is derived from a study of cytomegalovirus exposure and HLA in healthy donors. The length of the CDR3 is 13 residues. Per the germline V gene, CDR1 is SGDLS and CDR2 is YYNGEE. V lost 0 bases, J lost 7 bases, and 3 bases stayed unmatched. Study findings and constraints: A later analysis appeared to link common viral pathogens to several of the most significant clusters. Most TCR sequences proved rare, with some public TCRs found in many donors.

The specimen sequenced was PBMCs. The sequence was obtained from a man younger than 35 in good health and CMV-seronegative. The chain combines TRBV9 with TRBJ1-2, with 7 bases matching TRBD1. DNA for the CDR3: TGTGCCAGCAGCGTAGACCAGGGGGTTGGCTACACCTTC. Translation gives CASSVDQGVGYTF.